The 14 T cell receptor beta chains below were found in one sample sequenced in a study of blood T cell repertoires in COVID-19. Data came from immunoSEQ multiplex PCR; TCRdb stores just in-frame clones and leaves some out. Here the sample spans roughly 98,000 clones, over 75% being singletons. The sequenced sample consisted of peripheral blood. These receptors were obtained from a human donor in a cohort sampled during active COVID-19.

This clone appeared a few times. J is TRBJ1-3 and V is TRBV9; perhaps TRBD1 as D (6 bases). Per germline, CDR1 SGDLS and CDR2 YYNGEE. The CDR3 covers 15 residues. Trimming left V 0 bases short and J 3 bases short, with 10 bases between. In DNA, the CDR3 is TGTGCCAGCAGCGTAGGACAGGCCTTTGGAAACACCATATATTTT. Its protein is CASSVGQAFGNTIYF.

V and J are TRBV12-5 and TRBJ2-7; TRBD1 matches at 9 bases. The CDR3 spans 17 residues. J was trimmed by 3 bases and V by 2 bases; bases with no gene match: 11. Germline V gene data show CDR1 as LGHNT and CDR2 as FRNRAP. In DNA, the CDR3 is TGTGCTAGTGGTTTGCCCTCCGCCCGGGACAGGGACTACGAGCAGTACTTC. Translated: CASGLPSARDRDYEQYF.

Only one count was recorded for this clone. This chain joins TRBV5-1 and TRBJ2-7, with D possibly TRBD2 on 6 matching bases. V shed 2 bases and J shed 3 bases, with 12 bases lying between them. This CDR3 has 14 residues. Germline lookup yields CDR1 SGHRS and CDR2 YFSETQ. CDR3 sequence: CASSLSGGFYEQYF. CDR3 nucleotides: TGCGCCAGCAGCTTAAGTGGGGGGTTCTACGAGCAGTACTTC. The whole variable domain, filled in from reference TRBV5-1 and TRBJ2-7, reads KAGVTQTPRYLIKTRGQQVTLSCSPISGHRSVSWYQQTPGQGLQFLFEYFSETQRNKGNFPGRFSGRQFSNSRSEMNVSTLELGDSALYLCASSLSGGFYEQYFGPGTRLTVT.

The genes are TRBV19 and TRBJ2-7; TRBD1 aligns across 7 bases. CDR3 length: 12 amino acids. Germline CDR1 LNHDA, CDR2 SQIVND (reference sequence). Trimming cost V 6 bases and J 4 bases; bases outside gene matches: 3. CDR3 protein: CASRGRGYEQYF. The CDR3 DNA reads as TGTGCCAGTAGAGGCAGGGGGTACGAGCAGTACTTC. The whole variable domain, remainder taken from reference TRBV19 and TRBJ2-7, is DGGITQSPKYLFRKEGQNVTLSCEQNLNHDAMYWYRQDPGQGLRLIYYSQIVNDFQKGDIAEGYSVSREKKESFPLTVTSAQKNPTAFYLCASRGRGYEQYFGPGTRLTVT.

The rearrangement links TRBV5-1 to TRBJ1-2; TRBD1 is a possible D gene (6 bases). V lost 0 bases, J lost 2 bases, and 11 bases lay in between. The CDR3 covers 15 residues. The germline V gene encodes CDR1 SGHRS and CDR2 YFSETQ. CDR3 in amino acids: CASSLAYGQNYGYTF. The CDR3 DNA reads TGCGCCAGCAGCTTGGCCTACGGACAGAACTATGGCTACACCTTC.

V and J are TRBV2 and TRBJ1-1; 12 bases line up with TRBD1. The CDR3 runs 15 residues. V shed 10 bases, J shed 4 bases, and the junction held 10 bases outside the gene matches. Germline V lookup: CDR1 SNHLY, CDR2 FYNNEI. CDR3 sequence reads: CATRGTGGHATEAFF. CDR3 sequence (DNA): TGTGCCACCCGGGGGACAGGGGGCCATGCCACTGAAGCTTTCTTT. Full variable domain (missing parts from reference TRBV2 and TRBJ1-1): EPEVTQTPSHQVTQMGQEVILRCVPISNHLYFYWYRQILGQKVEFLVSFYNNEISEKSEIFDDQFSVERPDGSNFTLKIRSTKLEDSAMYFCATRGTGGHATEAFFGQGTRLTVV.

The genes are TRBV30 and TRBJ1-6, with TRBD1 identical over 7 bases. Germline-derived CDR1 and CDR2 are GTSNPN and SVGIG (reference sequence). The CDR3 contains 15 residues. Germline trimming cut 4 bases from V and 5 bases from J; bases unmatched to any gene: 8. The CDR3 region is CAWTPTGKDNSPLHF. Written as DNA, the CDR3 is TGTGCCTGGACCCCGACAGGGAAAGATAATTCACCCCTCCACTTT.

The DNA of the CDR3 is TGTGCCAGCAGCTTGACACTAGCCGCGCAGTACTTC. This encodes CASSLTLAAQYF. The chain employs TRBV5-8 and TRBJ2-7, with TRBD2 as a possible D gene (6 bases). The CDR3 has 12 amino acids. V lost 1 base and J lost 9, with 11 bases in between. The germline V gene encodes CDR1 SGHTS and CDR2 YDEGEE.

The chain uses TRBV11-2 and TRBJ2-7, with D uncertain. The CDR3 has 14 amino acids. Germline CDR1 and CDR2: SGHAT and FQNNGV. With 2 bases removed from V and 3 bases from J, the gap between germline ends came to 11 bases. CDR3 sequence (DNA): TGTGCCAGCAGCTTATCCCAGGTCCACTACGAGCAGTACTTC. As protein: CASSLSQVHYEQYF.

This rearrangement joins TRBV29-1 to TRBJ1-1; tentatively, D is TRBD1 (5 bases). This CDR3 region has 14 residues. With 3 bases removed from V and 0 bases from J, the gap between germline ends came to 11 bases. Germline CDR1 is SQVTM and CDR2 is ANQGSEA. The CDR3 is CSVEPRGMNTEAFF. The CDR3 coding sequence is TGCAGCGTTGAGCCGCGGGGGATGAACACTGAAGCTTTCTTT.

This clone has just a few counts. The CDR3 DNA reads as TGTGCCAGCAGCAAATTACCCCTGAAAATTGGGAGGGACCAGCCCCAGCATTTT. This sequence encodes CASSKLPLKIGRDQPQHF. This sequence joins TRBV21-1 and TRBJ1-5. TRBV21-1 is shown as a pseudogene. This CDR3 contains 18 residues.

The rearrangement uses TRBV11-2 and TRBJ1-1, with D perhaps TRBD1 (5 bases). Trimming stripped 2 bases from V and 4 bases from J, with 11 bases between. The CDR3 is 14 amino acids. Germline loops: CDR1 SGHAT, CDR2 FQNNGV. The CDR3 sequence is CASSLLGGSTEAFF. The CDR3 bases are TGTGCCAGCAGCTTATTGGGGGGTTCCACTGAAGCTTTCTTT. The entire variable domain, with the rest obtained from reference TRBV11-2 and TRBJ1-1, is as follows: EAGVAQSPRYKIIEKRQSVAFWCNPISGHATLYWYQQILGQGPKLLIQFQNNGVVDDSQLPKDRFSAERLKGVDSTLKIQPAKLEDSAVYLCASSLLGGSTEAFFGQGTRLTVV.

The table lists this clone with a count of one. This chain joins TRBV28 and TRBJ1-6, with D unclear. With 2 bases removed from V and 7 bases from J, the gap between germline ends came to 3 bases. The CDR3 consists of 12 residues. Germline assignment: CDR1 MDHEN and CDR2 SYDVKM. This CDR3 reads CASSLQNSPLHF. The CDR3 DNA is TGTGCCAGCAGTTTACAGAATTCACCCCTCCACTTT.

The chain combines TRBV21-1 with TRBJ1-1; no DNA check was done on the table's D call, TRBD1. TRBV21-1 is designated a pseudogene. This CDR3 has 17 amino acids. The CDR3 region has the DNA TGTGCCAGCAGCGATAAACTGACAGGGAGTCGAAACACTGAAGCTTTCTTT. Its translation is CASSDKLTGSRNTEAFF.